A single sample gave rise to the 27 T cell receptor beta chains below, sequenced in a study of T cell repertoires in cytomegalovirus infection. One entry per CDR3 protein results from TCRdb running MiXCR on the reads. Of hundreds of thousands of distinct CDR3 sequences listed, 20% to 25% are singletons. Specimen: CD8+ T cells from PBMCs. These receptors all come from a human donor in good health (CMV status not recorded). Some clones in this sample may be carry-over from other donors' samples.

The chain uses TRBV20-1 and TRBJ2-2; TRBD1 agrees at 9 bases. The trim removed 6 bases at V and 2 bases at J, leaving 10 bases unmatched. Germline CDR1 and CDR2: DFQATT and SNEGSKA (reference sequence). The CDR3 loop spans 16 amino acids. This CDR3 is CSAEGGTGKNTGELFF. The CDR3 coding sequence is TGCAGTGCCGAGGGCGGGACAGGGAAAAACACCGGGGAGCTGTTTTTT.

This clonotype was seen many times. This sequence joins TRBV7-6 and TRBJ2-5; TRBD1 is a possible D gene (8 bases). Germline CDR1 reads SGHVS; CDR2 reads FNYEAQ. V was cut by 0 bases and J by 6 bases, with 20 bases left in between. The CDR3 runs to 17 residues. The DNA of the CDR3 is TGTGCCAGCAGCTTAGCCGGGGGGACAGGAGGAAAGAAGACCCAGTACTTC. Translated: CASSLAGGTGGKKTQYF.

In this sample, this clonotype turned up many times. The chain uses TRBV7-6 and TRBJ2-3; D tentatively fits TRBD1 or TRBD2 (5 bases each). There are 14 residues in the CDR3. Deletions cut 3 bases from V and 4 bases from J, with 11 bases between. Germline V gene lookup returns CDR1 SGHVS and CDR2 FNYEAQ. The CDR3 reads CASSLGTAADTQYF. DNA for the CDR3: TGTGCCAGCAGCTTGGGGACCGCTGCAGATACGCAGTATTTT.

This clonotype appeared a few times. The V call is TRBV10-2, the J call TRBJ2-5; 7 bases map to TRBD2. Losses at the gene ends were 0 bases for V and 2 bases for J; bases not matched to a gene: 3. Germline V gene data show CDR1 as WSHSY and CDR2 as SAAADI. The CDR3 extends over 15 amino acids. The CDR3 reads CASSESGGEQETQYF. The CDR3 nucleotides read TGCGCCAGCAGTGAGTCGGGGGGGGAACAAGAGACCCAGTACTTC.

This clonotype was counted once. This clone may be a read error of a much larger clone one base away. This CDR3 reads CASGVPGGRNEQFF. In DNA, the CDR3 is TGTGCCAGCGGTGTGCCAGGGGGTCGCAATGAGCAGTTCTTC. This rearrangement joins TRBV25-1 to TRBJ2-1, with 7 bases aligning to TRBD1. Germline trimming cut 8 bases from V and 6 bases from J; bases unmatched to any gene: 10. The V gene's germline CDR1 is MGHDK and CDR2 SYGVNS. The CDR3 runs 14 residues.

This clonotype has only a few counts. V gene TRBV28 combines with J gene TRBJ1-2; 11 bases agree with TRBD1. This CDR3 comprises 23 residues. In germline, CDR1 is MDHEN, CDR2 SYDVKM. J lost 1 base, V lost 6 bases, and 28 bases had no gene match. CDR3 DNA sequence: TGTGCCAGCAGCCCCGGATACGGGACAGGGGGTTTTGGTCTTCTAGGAAATAACTATGGCTACACCTTC. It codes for CASSPGYGTGGFGLLGNNYGYTF.

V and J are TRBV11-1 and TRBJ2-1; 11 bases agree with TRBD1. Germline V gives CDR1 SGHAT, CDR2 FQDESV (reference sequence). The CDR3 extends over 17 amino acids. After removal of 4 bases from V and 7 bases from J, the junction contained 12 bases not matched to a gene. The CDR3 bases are TGTGCCAGCAGCTCGAGGGCCGGGACAGGGGGAATAAATGAGCAGTTCTTC. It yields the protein CASSSRAGTGGINEQFF.

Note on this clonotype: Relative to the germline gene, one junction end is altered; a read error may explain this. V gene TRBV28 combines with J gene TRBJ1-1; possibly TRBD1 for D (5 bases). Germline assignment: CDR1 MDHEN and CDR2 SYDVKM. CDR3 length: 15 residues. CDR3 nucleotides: TGTGCCGGCAGGAAGGGGCCAAACCCGAACACTGAAGCTTTCTTT. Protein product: CAGRKGPNPNTEAFF.

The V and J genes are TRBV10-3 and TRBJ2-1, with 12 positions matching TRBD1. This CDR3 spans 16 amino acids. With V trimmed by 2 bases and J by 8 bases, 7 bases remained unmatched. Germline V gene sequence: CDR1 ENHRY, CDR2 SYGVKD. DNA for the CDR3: TGTGCCATCAGTGAGGCTGGGACAGGGGGCAGGGATGAGCAGTTCTTC. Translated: CAISEAGTGGRDEQFF.

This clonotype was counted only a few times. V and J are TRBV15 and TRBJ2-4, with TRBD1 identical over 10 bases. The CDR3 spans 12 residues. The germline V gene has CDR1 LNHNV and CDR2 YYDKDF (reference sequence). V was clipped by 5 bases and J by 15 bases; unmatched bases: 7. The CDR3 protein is CATSEGQGVVYF. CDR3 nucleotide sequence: TGTGCCACCAGCGAAGGACAGGGGGTCGTGTACTTC. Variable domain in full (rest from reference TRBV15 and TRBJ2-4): DAMVIQNPRYQVTQFGKPVTLSCSQTLNHNVMYWYQQKSSQAPKLLFHYYDKDFNNEADTPDNFQSRRPNTSFCFLDIRSPGLGDTAMYLCATSEGQGVVYFGAGTRLSVL.

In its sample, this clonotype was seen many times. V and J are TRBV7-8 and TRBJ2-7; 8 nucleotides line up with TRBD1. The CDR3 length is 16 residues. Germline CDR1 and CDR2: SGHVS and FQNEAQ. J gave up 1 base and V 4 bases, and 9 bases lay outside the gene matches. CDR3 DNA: TGTGCCAGCAGCTCTCCGGGACAGGCATTTTCCTACGAGCAGTACGTC. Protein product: CASSSPGQAFSYEQYV.

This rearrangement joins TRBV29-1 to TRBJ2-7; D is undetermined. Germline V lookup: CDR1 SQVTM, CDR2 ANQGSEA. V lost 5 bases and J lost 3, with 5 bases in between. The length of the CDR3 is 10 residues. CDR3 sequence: CSVKNYEQYV. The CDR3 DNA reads TGCAGCGTTAAAAACTACGAGCAGTACGTC.

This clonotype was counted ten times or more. The CDR3, as DNA: TGTGCCAGCAGCAGGACAGGAACGACTGAAGCTTTCTTT. It yields the protein CASSRTGTTEAFF. V usage is TRBV5-4 and J usage is TRBJ1-1, with TRBD1 matching over 7 bases. CDR3 length: 13 amino acids. Per the germline V gene, CDR1 is SGHNT and CDR2 is YYREEE (reference sequence). Losses at the gene ends were 4 bases for V and 5 bases for J; bases not matched to a gene: 5.

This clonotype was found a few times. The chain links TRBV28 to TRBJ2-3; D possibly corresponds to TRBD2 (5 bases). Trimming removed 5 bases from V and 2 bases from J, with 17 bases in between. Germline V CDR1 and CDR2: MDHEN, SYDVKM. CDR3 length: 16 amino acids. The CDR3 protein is CASSPRYDGDTDTQYF. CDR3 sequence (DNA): TGTGCCAGCAGTCCCCGTTATGACGGGGACACAGATACGCAGTATTTT.

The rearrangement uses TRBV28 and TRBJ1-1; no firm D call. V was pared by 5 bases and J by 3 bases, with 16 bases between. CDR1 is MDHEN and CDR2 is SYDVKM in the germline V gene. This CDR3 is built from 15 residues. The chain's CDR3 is CASSAPYPLDTEAFF. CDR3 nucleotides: TGTGCCAGCAGTGCCCCGTATCCCTTAGACACTGAAGCTTTCTTT.

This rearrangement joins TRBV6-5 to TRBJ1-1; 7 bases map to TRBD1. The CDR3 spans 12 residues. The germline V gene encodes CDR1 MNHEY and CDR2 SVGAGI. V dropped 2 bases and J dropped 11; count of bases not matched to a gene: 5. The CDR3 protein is CASSYPGGQAFF. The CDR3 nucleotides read TGTGCCAGCAGTTACCCCGGGGGACAGGCTTTCTTT.

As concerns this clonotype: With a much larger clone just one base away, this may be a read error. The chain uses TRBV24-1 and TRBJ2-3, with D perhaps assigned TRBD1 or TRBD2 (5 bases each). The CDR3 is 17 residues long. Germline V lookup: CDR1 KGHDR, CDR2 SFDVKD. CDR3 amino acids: CVTSDPTDGEGTDTQYF. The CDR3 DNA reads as TGTGTCACCAGTGATCCTACGGACGGAGAGGGGACAGATACGCAGTATTTT.

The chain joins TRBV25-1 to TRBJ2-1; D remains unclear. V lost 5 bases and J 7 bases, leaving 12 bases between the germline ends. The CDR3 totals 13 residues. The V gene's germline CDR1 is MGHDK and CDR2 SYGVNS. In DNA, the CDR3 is TGTGCCAGCAGTCACGTCGGGCTGAATGAGCAGTTCTTC. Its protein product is CASSHVGLNEQFF.

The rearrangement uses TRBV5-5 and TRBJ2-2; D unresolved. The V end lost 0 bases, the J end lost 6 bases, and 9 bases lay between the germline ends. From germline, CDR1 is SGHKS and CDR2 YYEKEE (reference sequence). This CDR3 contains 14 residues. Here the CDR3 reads CASSLALSSGELFF. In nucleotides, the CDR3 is TGTGCCAGCAGCTTGGCCTTGTCTTCCGGGGAGCTGTTTTTT.

CDR3: CSASERTGGFEAFF. The CDR3, as DNA: TGCAGTGCTAGCGAACGGACAGGGGGCTTTGAAGCTTTCTTT. This chain uses TRBV20-1 with TRBJ1-1; TRBD1 matches at 11 bases. V lost 3 bases to trimming and J lost 7 bases; unmatched junction nucleotides: 7. CDR1 and CDR2 (germline): DFQATT, SNEGSKA (reference sequence). The CDR3 has 14 residues.

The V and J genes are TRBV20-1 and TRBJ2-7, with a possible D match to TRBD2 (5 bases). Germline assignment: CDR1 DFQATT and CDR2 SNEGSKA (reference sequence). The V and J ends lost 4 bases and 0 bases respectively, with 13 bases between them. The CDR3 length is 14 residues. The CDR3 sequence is CSATRTSSSYEQYV. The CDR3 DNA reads TGCAGTGCTACCCGGACTTCTAGCTCCTACGAGCAGTACGTC.

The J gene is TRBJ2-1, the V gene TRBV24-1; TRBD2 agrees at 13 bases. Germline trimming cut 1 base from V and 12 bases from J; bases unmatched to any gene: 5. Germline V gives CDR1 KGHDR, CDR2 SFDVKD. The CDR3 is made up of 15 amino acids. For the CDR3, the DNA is TGTGCCACCAGTGATTTTGGGACTAGCGGGGCGGCGCAGTTCTTC. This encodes CATSDFGTSGAAQFF.

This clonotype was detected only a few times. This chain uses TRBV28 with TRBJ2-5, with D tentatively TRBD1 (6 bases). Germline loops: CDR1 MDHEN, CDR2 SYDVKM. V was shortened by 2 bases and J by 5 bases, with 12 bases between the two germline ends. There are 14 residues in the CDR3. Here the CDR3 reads CASSLPQGSETQYF. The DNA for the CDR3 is TGTGCCAGCAGTTTACCACAGGGTAGCGAGACCCAGTACTTC.

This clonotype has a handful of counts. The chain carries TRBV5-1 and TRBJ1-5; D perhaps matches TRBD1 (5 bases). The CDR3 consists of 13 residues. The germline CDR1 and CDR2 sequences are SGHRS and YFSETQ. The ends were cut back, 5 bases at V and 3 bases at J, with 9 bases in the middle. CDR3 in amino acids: CASRGGTNQPQHF. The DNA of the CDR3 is TGCGCCAGCAGGGGTGGGACCAATCAGCCCCAGCATTTT.

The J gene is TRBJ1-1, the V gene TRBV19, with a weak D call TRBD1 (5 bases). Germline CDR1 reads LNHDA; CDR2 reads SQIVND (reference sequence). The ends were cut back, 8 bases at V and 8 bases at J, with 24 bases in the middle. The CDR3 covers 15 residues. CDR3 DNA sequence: TGTGCCAGTTCGCCCTCCGGGGGTACCTTGGAGGAAGCTTTCTTT. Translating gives CASSPSGGTLEEAFF.

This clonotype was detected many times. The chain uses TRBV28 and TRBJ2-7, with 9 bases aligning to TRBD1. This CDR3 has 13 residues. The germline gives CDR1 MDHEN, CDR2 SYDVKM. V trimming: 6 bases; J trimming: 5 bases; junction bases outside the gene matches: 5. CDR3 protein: CASSWTGVHEQYV. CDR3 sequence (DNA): TGTGCCAGCAGCTGGACAGGGGTTCACGAGCAGTACGTC.

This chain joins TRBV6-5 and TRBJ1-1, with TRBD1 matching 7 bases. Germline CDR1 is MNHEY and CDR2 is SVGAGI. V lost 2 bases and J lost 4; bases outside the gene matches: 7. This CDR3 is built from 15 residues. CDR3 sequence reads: CASSYARSGGTEAFF. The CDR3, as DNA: TGTGCCAGCAGTTACGCCCGGTCAGGGGGCACTGAAGCTTTCTTT.